The rows below give T cell receptor beta chains drawn from one sample of a study of blood T cell repertoires in COVID-19. Repertoires were generated with immunoSEQ multiplex PCR, while TCRdb's copy carries only in-frame clones and drops some. Of hundreds of thousands of clones listed, more than 85% are singletons. Sequencing was done on a sample of peripheral blood. All receptors come from a woman aged 25 to 45 with acute or convalescent COVID-19. Both conserved end residues are part of each CDR3. D genes are given only for firm matches. Not all rows give a size; the values are once, few, many and, for expanded clones, a class.

abundance: -; j_gene: TRBJ1-5; d_gene: TRBD1; v_gene: TRBV6-5; CDR3nt: TGTGCCAGCAGCCTACGACAGGGGGAAGGTCAGCCCCAGCATTTT; CDR3aa: CASSLRQGEGQPQHF
abundance: -; j_gene: TRBJ2-1; d_gene: TRBD2; v_gene: TRBV29-1; CDR3nt: TGCAGCGTTGAAGACCGACTAGCGGGGACTCTCTACAATGAGCAGTTCTTC; CDR3aa: CSVEDRLAGTLYNEQFF
abundance: -; j_gene: TRBJ2-2; d_gene: -; v_gene: TRBV5-4; CDR3nt: TGTGCCAGCAGCTTGGTTGCCAGGGGCGGGGAGCTGTTTTTT; CDR3aa: CASSLVARGGELFF
abundance: -; j_gene: TRBJ2-7; d_gene: TRBD1; v_gene: TRBV6-5; CDR3nt: TGTGCCAGCAGGGACAGGCCCGACTCCTACGAGCAGTACTTC; CDR3aa: CASRDRPDSYEQYF
abundance: -; j_gene: TRBJ1-4; d_gene: -; v_gene: TRBV4-2; CDR3nt: TGTGCCAGCAGCCAAGATGGGGGGGCGCGTGAAAAACTGTTTTTT; CDR3aa: CASSQDGGAREKLFF
abundance: once; j_gene: TRBJ1-2; d_gene: -; v_gene: TRBV11-2; CDR3nt: TGTGCCAGCAGGGCCTTGGGAGGAGGCTACACCTTC; CDR3aa: CASRALGGGYTF
abundance: -; j_gene: TRBJ2-7; d_gene: -; v_gene: TRBV11-2; CDR3nt: TGTGCCAGCAGCTTAGGAGGGAAGGGCGAGCAGTACTTC; CDR3aa: CASSLGGKGEQYF
abundance: -; j_gene: TRBJ2-2; d_gene: TRBD2; v_gene: TRBV7-6; CDR3nt: TGTGCCAGCAGTCGGGGGGGCGGCACCGGGGAGCTGTTTTTT; CDR3aa: CASSRGGGTGELFF
abundance: -; j_gene: TRBJ2-1; d_gene: TRBD2; v_gene: TRBV14; CDR3nt: TGTGCCAGCAGCTCATCCGGGACTAGCAGTGAGCAGTTCTTC; CDR3aa: CASSSSGTSSEQFF
abundance: -; j_gene: TRBJ2-7; d_gene: -; v_gene: TRBV23-1; CDR3nt: TGCGCCAGCAGTCAATCCCTTCGGGGGGACACCTACGAGCAGTACTTC; CDR3aa: CASSQSLRGDTYEQYF
abundance: -; j_gene: TRBJ2-4; d_gene: -; v_gene: TRBV7-9; CDR3nt: TGTGCCAGCAGCTCTGAGATTACTTTGCACATTCAGTACTTC; CDR3aa: CASSSEITLHIQYF
abundance: -; j_gene: TRBJ2-5; d_gene: TRBD2; v_gene: TRBV29-1; CDR3nt: TGCAGCGGACGGGGGGGTATCCTCGGGGAGACCCAGTACTTC; CDR3aa: CSGRGGILGETQYF
abundance: -; j_gene: TRBJ1-1; d_gene: -; v_gene: TRBV11-3; CDR3nt: TGTGCCAGCAGCTTAGTCAGGGGTTCTGAAGCTTTCTTT; CDR3aa: CASSLVRGSEAFF
abundance: -; j_gene: TRBJ1-2; d_gene: TRBD1; v_gene: TRBV12-3/TRBV12-4; CDR3nt: TGTGCCAGCACCCTGAGACAGGGGGATGGCTACACCTTC; CDR3aa: CASTLRQGDGYTF
abundance: -; j_gene: TRBJ1-2; d_gene: -; v_gene: TRBV28; CDR3nt: TGTGCCAGCAGTTTGGGGGGGGTTGGCTACACCTTC; CDR3aa: CASSLGGVGYTF
abundance: -; j_gene: TRBJ2-1; d_gene: -; v_gene: TRBV24-1; CDR3nt: TGTGCCACCAGAGCCCGAGGGGGCTACAATGAGCAGTTCTTC; CDR3aa: CATRARGGYNEQFF
abundance: -; j_gene: TRBJ2-7; d_gene: TRBD1; v_gene: TRBV6-2/TRBV6-3; CDR3nt: TGTGCCAGCAGTCAGACAGGGGGCACCTACGAGCAGTACTTC; CDR3aa: CASSQTGGTYEQYF